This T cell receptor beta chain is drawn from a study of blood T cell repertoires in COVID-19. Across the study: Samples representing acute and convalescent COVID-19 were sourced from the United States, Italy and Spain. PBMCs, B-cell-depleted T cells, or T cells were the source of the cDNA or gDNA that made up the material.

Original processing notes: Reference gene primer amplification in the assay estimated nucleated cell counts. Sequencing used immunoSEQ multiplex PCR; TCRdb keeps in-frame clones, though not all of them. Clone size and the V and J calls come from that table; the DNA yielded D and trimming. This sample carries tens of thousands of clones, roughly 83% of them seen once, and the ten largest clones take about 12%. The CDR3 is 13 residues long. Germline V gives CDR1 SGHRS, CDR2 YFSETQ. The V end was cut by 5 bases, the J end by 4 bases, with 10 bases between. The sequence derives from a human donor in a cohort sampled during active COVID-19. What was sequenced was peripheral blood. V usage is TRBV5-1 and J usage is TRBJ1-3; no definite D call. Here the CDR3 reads CASRYSDGNTIYF. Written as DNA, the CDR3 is TGCGCCAGCAGGTACAGTGACGGAAACACCATATATTTT.